One TCR beta chain is described in this entry. What it recognizes is unknown. The sample originates from a study of OX40 agonist ivuxolimab in advanced cancers. Overall study context: Those treated in dose escalation had hepatocellular carcinoma, melanoma, renal cell cancer or head and neck cancer. Study findings and constraints: Clonal expansion was among the lowest in partial responders at 0.1-3.0 mg/kg, especially CD8+.

Measured with immunoSEQ multiplex PCR; TCRdb has only the in-frame clones, and not every one. The profile covers more than 35,000 clones, with about 84% appearing a single time and around a sixth taken by the ten largest. Trimming removed 4 bases at V and 0 bases at J, with 13 bases between. The germline V gene has CDR1 LNHDA and CDR2 SQIVND (reference sequence). The CDR3 is 15 amino acids. With autoimmune disease history or systemic immunosuppression, patients were excluded. The clonotype originates from an adult with an advanced solid tumor such as melanoma, head and neck, liver or kidney cancer. The chain uses TRBV19 and TRBJ2-7; D not certain. The material was CD4+ or CD8+ T cells sorted from blood, obtained in a trial of the OX40 agonist ivuxolimab. In nucleotides, the CDR3 is TGTGCCAGTAGTAATTGGGCCGATAGCTCCTACGAGCAGTACTTC. Protein sequence: CASSNWADSSYEQYF. Supplemented by reference TRBV19 and TRBJ2-7, the full variable domain reads DGGITQSPKYLFRKEGQNVTLSCEQNLNHDAMYWYRQDPGQGLRLIYYSQIVNDFQKGDIAEGYSVSREKKESFPLTVTSAQKNPTAFYLCASSNWADSSYEQYFGPGTRLTVT.